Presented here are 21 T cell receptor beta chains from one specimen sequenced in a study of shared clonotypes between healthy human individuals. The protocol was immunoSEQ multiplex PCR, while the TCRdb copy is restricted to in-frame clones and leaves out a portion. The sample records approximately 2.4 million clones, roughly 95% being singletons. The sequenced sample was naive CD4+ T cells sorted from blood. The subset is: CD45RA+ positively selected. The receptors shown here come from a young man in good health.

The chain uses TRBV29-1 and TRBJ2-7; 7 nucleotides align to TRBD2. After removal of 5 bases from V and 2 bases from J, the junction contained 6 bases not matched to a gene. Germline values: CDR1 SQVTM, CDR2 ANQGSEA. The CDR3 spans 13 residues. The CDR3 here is CSVREGGPYEQYF. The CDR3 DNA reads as TGCAGCGTTCGTGAGGGAGGGCCCTACGAGCAGTACTTC.

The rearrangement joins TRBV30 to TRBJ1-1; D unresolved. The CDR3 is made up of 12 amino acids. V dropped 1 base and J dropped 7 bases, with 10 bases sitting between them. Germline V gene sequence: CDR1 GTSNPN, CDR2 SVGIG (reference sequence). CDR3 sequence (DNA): TGTGCCTGGAGTGAGCGGCGGGGTGAAGCTTTCTTT. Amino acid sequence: CAWSERRGEAFF.

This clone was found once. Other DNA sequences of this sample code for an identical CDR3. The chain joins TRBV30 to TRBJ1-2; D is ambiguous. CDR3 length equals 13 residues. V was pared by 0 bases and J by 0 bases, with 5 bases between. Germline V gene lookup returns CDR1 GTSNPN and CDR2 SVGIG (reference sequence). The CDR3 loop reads CAWSVTANYGYTF. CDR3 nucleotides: TGTGCCTGGAGTGTAACAGCTAACTATGGCTACACCTTC.

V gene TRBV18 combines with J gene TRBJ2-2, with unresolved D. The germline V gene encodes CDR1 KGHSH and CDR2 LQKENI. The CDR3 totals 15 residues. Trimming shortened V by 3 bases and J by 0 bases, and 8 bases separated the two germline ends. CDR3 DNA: TGTGCCAGCTCACCCTGGGTTGCGAACACCGGGGAGCTGTTTTTT. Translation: CASSPWVANTGELFF.

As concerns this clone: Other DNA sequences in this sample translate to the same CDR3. CDR3 coding DNA: TGTGCCAGCAGTTTCCTAAATCAGCCCCAGCATTTT. This sequence encodes CASSFLNQPQHF. The chain has TRBV27 and TRBJ1-5; D gene unclear. The CDR3 runs 12 residues. CDR1 and CDR2 (germline): MNHEY, SMNVEV (reference sequence). The germline V and J ends were trimmed by 3 bases and 4 bases, with 4 bases remaining between them.

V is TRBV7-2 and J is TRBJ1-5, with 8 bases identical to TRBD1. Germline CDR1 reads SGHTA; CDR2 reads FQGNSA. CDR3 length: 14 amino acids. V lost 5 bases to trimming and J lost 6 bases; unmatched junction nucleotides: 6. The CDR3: CASSPGTGAQPQHF. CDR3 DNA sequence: TGTGCCAGCAGCCCCGGGACAGGCGCTCAGCCCCAGCATTTT. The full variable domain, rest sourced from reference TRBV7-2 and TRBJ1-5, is GAGVSQSPSNKVTEKGKDVELRCDPISGHTALYWYRQSLGQGLEFLIYFQGNSAPDKSGLPSDRFSAERTGGSVSTLTIQRTQQEDSAVYLCASSPGTGAQPQHFGDGTRLSIL.

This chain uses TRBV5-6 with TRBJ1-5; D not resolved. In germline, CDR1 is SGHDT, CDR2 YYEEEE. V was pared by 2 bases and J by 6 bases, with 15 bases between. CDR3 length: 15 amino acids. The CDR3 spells CASSFRDNYGQPQHF. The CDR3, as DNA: TGTGCCAGCAGCTTTCGTGACAATTATGGTCAGCCCCAGCATTTT.

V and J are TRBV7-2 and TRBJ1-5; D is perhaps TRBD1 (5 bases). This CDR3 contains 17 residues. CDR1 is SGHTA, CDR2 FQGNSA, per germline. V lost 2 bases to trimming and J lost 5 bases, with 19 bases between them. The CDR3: CASSLNPTGTAYQPQHF. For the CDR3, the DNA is TGTGCCAGCAGCTTAAACCCCACCGGGACGGCTTATCAGCCCCAGCATTTT. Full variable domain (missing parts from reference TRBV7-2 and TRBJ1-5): GAGVSQSPSNKVTEKGKDVELRCDPISGHTALYWYRQSLGQGLEFLIYFQGNSAPDKSGLPSDRFSAERTGGSVSTLTIQRTQQEDSAVYLCASSLNPTGTAYQPQHFGDGTRLSIL.

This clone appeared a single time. CDR3 DNA sequence: TGTGCCAGCAGTCCTACTAGCCAAGGACCCTACGAGCAGTACTTC. Translation: CASSPTSQGPYEQYF. V is TRBV6-5 and J is TRBJ2-7; D is perhaps TRBD2 (6 bases). This CDR3 spans 15 amino acids. Germline lookup yields CDR1 MNHEY and CDR2 SVGAGI. V dropped 5 bases and J dropped 2 bases, with 16 bases sitting between them.

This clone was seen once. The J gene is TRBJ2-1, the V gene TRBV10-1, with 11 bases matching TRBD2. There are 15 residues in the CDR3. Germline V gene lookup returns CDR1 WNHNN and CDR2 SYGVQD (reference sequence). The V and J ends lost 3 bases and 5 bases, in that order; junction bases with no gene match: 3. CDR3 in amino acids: CASSDGTSGDNEQFF. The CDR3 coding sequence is TGCGCCAGCAGTGACGGGACTAGCGGCGACAATGAGCAGTTCTTC.

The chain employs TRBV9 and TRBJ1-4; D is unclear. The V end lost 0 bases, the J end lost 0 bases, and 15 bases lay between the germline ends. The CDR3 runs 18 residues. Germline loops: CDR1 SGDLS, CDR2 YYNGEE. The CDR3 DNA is TGTGCCAGCAGCGTAGTGCTCGATAACGCCGCAACTAATGAAAAACTGTTTTTT. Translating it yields CASSVVLDNAATNEKLFF.

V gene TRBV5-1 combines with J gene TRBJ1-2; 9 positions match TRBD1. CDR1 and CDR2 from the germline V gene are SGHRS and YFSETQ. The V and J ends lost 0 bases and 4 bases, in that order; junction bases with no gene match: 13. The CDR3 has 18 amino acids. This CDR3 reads CASSLDSPGTGSFYGYTF. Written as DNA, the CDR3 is TGCGCCAGCAGCTTGGATTCCCCCGGGACAGGGAGTTTCTATGGCTACACCTTC.

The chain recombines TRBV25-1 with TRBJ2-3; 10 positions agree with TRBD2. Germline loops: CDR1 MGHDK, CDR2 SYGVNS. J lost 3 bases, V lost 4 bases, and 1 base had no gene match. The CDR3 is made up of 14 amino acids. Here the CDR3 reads CASSVAGGTDTQYF. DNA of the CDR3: TGTGCCAGCAGTGTAGCGGGGGGAACAGATACGCAGTATTTT. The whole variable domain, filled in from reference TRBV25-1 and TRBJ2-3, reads EADIYQTPRYLVIGTGKKITLECSQTMGHDKMYWYQQDPGMELHLIHYSYGVNSTEKGDLSSESTVSRIRTEHFPLTLESARPSHTSQYLCASSVAGGTDTQYFGPGTRLTVL.

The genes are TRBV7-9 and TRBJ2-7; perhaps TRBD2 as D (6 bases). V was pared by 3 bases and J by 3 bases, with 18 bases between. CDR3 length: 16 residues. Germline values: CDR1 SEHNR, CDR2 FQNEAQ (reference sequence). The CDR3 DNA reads TGTGCCAGCAGCTTCAAAAAGGGACTCGTAGTCTACGAGCAGTACTTC. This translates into CASSFKKGLVVYEQYF.

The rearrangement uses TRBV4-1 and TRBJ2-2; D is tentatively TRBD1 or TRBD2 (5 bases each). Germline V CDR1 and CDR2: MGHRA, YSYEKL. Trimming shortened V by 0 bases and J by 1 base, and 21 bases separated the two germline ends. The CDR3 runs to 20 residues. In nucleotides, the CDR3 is TGCGCCAGCAGCCAAGACGGGGCCGACGGCCCAAAAGGGAACACCGGGGAGCTGTTTTTT. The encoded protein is CASSQDGADGPKGNTGELFF.

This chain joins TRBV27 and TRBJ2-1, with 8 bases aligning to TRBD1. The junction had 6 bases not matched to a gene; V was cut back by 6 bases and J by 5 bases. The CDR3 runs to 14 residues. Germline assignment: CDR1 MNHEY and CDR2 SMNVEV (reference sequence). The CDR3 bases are TGTGCCAGCAGCCAGGGGGCAGGGAACAATGAGCAGTTCTTC. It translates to CASSQGAGNNEQFF.

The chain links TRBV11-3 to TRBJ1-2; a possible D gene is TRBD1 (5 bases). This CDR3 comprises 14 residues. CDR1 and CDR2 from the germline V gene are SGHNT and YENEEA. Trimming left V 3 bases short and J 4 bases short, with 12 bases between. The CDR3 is CASSFGGTIYGYTF. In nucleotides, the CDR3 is TGTGCCAGCAGCTTTGGGGGGACCATCTATGGCTACACCTTC.

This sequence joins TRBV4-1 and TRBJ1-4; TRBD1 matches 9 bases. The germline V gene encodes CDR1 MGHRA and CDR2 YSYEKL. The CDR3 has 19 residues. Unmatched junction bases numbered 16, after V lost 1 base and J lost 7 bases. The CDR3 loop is CASSQVAVSTGTGFEKLFF. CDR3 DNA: TGCGCCAGCAGCCAAGTCGCTGTGAGTACCGGGACAGGGTTTGAAAAACTGTTTTTT.

In nucleotides, the CDR3 is TGTGCCAGCAGTGAAGGAGCAGGGCCCTACAATGAGCAGTTCTTC. Protein: CASSEGAGPYNEQFF. The chain combines TRBV2 with TRBJ2-1; TRBD1 might be the D (5 bases). Trimming shortened V by 1 base and J by 2 bases, and 9 bases separated the two germline ends. In germline, CDR1 is SNHLY, CDR2 FYNNEI. The CDR3 consists of 15 residues.

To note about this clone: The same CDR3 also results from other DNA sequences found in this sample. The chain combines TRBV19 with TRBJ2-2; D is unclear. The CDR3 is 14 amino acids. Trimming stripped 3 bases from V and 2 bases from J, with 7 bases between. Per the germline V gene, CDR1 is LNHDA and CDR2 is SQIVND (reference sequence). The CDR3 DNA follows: TGTGCCAGTAGTATCGGTCCAAACACCGGGGAGCTGTTTTTT. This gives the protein CASSIGPNTGELFF.

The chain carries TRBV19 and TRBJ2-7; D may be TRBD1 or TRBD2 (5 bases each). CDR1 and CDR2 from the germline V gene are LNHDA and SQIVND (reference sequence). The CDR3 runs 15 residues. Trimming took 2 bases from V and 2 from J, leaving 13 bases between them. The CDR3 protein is CASSIFGGAPYEQYF. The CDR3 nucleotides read TGTGCCAGTAGTATATTTGGGGGAGCACCCTACGAGCAGTACTTC.